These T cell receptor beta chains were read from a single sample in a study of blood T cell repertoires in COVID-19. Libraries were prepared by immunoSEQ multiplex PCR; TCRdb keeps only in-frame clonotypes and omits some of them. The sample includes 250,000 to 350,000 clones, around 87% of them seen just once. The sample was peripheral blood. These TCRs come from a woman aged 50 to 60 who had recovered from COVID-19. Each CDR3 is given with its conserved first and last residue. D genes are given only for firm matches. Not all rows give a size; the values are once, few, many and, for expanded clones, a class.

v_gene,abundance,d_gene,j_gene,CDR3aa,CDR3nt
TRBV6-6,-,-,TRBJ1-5,CASSYVGNQPQHF,TGTGCCAGCAGTTACGTCGGGAATCAGCCCCAGCATTTT
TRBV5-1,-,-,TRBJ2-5,CASSLASETQYF,TGCGCCAGCAGCTTGGCCTCGGAGACCCAGTACTTC
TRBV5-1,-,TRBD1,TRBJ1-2,CASSSSGGVNYGYTF,TGCGCCAGCAGCTCCTCAGGGGGCGTCAACTATGGCTACACCTTC
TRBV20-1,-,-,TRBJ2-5,CSARTRETQYF,TGCAGTGCAAGGACTCGGGAGACCCAGTACTTC
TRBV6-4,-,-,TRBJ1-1,CATLERANTEAFF,TGTGCCACCTTAGAACGAGCGAACACTGAAGCTTTCTTT
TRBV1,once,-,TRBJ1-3,CTSSQISGLFRCSPPRNSGNTIYF,TGCACCAGCAGCCAAATTTCAGGGCTGTTCCGATGCTCACCCCCGCGAAACTCTGGAAACACCATATATTTT
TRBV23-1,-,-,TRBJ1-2,CASRMPHYRDYYGYTF,TGCGCCAGCAGGATGCCACATTACCGGGACTACTATGGCTACACCTTC
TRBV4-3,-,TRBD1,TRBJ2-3,CASSQTGVGITDTQYF,TGCGCCAGCAGCCAGACAGGGGTTGGGATAACAGATACGCAGTATTTT
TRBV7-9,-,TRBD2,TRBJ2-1,CASSDGTSGGQSSYNEQFF,TGTGCCAGCAGCGACGGGACTAGCGGGGGGCAAAGCTCCTACAATGAGCAGTTCTTC
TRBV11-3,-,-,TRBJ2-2,CASSAGLFGELFF,TGTGCCAGCAGCGCCGGACTATTCGGGGAGCTGTTTTTT
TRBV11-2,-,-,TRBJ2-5,CASSLTRGKETQYF,TGTGCCAGCAGCTTAACCCGGGGTAAAGAGACCCAGTACTTC
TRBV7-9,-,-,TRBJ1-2,CASSLGQNYGYTF,TGTGCCAGCAGCTTAGGGCAGAACTATGGCTACACCTTC
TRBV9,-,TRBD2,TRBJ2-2,CASSVGGTGGPPGELFF,TGTGCCAGCAGCGTAGGCGGAACGGGAGGACCCCCCGGGGAGCTGTTTTTT
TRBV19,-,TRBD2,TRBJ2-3,CASSLRTGLLADTQYF,TGTGCCAGTAGTCTCCGGACGGGACTACTCGCAGATACGCAGTATTTT
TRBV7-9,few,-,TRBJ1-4,CASSPRTGKGEKLFF,TGTGCCAGCAGCCCTCGCACAGGGAAGGGGGAAAAACTGTTTTTT
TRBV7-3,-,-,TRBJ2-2,CASSQQPGTGELFF,TGTGCCAGCAGCCAACAACCGGGAACCGGGGAGCTGTTTTTT
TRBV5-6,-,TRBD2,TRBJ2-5,CASSLAGTSGGKTQYF,TGTGCCAGCAGCTTGGCCGGGACTAGCGGGGGGAAGACCCAGTACTTC
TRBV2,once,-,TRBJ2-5,CASSERAAGGETQYF,TGTGCCAGCAGTGAAAGGGCTGCTGGAGGGGAGACCCAGTACTTC
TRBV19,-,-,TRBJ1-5,CASSFRSHQPQHF,TGTGCCAGTAGTTTCCGGTCTCATCAGCCCCAGCATTTT
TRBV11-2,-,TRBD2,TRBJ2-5,CASSFLSGGQQETQYF,TGTGCCAGCAGCTTTCTCTCGGGGGGGCAGCAAGAGACCCAGTACTTC
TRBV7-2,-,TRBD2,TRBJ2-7,CASSLSGGAYEQYF,TGTGCCAGCAGCTTAAGCGGGGGGGCTTACGAGCAGTACTTC
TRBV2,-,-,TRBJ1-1,CASRAFGSEAFF,TGTGCCAGCAGGGCTTTCGGGTCTGAAGCTTTCTTT
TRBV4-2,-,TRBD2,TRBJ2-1,CASSSRVLAEVTGSYNEQFF,TGTGCCAGCAGCTCGAGGGTCCTAGCGGAGGTGACCGGTTCCTACAATGAGCAGTTCTTC
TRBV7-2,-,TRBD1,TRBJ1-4,CASSQYRGGNEKLFF,TGTGCCAGCAGCCAATACAGGGGGGGTAATGAAAAACTGTTTTTT
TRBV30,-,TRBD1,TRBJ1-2,CAWSVGTGHGYTF,TGTGCCTGGAGTGTAGGGACAGGGCATGGCTACACCTTC
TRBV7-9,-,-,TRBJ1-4,CASSLNPLGGEKLFF,TGTGCCAGCAGCTTAAATCCGCTCGGGGGTGAAAAACTGTTTTTT
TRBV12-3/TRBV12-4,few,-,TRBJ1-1,CASRNAGTEAFF,TGTGCCAGCAGGAACGCAGGCACTGAAGCTTTCTTT
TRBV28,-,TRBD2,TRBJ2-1,CASSAGTSFENEQFF,TGTGCCAGCAGCGCCGGGACTAGCTTTGAGAATGAGCAGTTCTTC
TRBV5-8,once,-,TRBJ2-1,CASSLRLGYNEQFF,TGTGCCAGCAGCCTCAGACTGGGCTACAATGAGCAGTTCTTC
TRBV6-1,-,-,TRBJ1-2,CASSEAGTLYGYTF,TGTGCCAGCAGTGAGGCAGGCACCCTCTATGGCTACACCTTC
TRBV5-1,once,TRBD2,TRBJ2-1,CASSPLLAGGYNEQFF,TGCGCCAGCAGCCCGCTCCTAGCGGGGGGTTACAATGAGCAGTTCTTC
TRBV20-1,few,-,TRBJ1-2,CSASESVDYGYTF,TGCAGTGCTAGTGAGTCGGTAGACTATGGCTACACCTTC
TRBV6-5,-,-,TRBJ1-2,CASSVLFGGDYYTF,TGTGCCAGCAGCGTCCTATTTGGGGGGGATTACTACACCTTC
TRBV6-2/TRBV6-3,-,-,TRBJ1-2,CASSSSGVNYGYTF,TGTGCCAGCAGCTCCTCCGGGGTTAACTATGGCTACACCTTC
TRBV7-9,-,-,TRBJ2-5,CASSWRSNQETQYF,TGTGCCAGCAGCTGGAGATCTAACCAAGAGACCCAGTACTTC
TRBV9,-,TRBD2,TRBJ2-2,CASSGTGTTNTGELFF,TGTGCCAGCAGCGGGACCGGGACTACCAACACCGGGGAGCTGTTTTTT
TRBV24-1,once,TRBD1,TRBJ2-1,CATSPKTDRLSSYNEQFF,TGTGCCACCAGTCCGAAGACGGACAGGCTGAGCTCCTACAATGAGCAGTTCTTC
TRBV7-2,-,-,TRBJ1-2,CASSSGLGGYTF,TGTGCCAGCAGCTCCGGACTGGGCGGCTACACCTTC
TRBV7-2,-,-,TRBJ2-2,CASSLGGGGGELFF,TGTGCCAGCAGCCTCGGAGGTGGTGGCGGGGAGCTGTTTTTT
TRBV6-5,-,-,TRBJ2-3,CASVAWTDGTDTQYF,TGTGCCAGCGTAGCATGGACAGATGGCACAGATACGCAGTATTTT
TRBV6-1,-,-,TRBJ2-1,CASSEDRAIGNEQFF,TGTGCCAGCAGTGAAGACAGGGCGATAGGCAATGAGCAGTTCTTC
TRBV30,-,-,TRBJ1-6,CASGYYNSPLHF,TGTGCTTCGGGATATTATAATTCACCCCTCCACTTT
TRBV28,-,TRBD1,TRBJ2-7,CASSGQGLSYEQYF,TGTGCCAGCAGTGGACAGGGTTTGAGCTACGAGCAGTACTTC
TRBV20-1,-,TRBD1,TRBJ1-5,CSASQGGSNQPQHF,TGCAGTGCTAGTCAGGGGGGCAGCAATCAGCCCCAGCATTTT
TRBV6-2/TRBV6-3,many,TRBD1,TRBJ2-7,CASSTTGSRYEQYF,TGTGCCAGCAGCACGACAGGGTCCAGGTACGAGCAGTACTTC
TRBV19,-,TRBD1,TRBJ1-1,CASSGRQGGTEAFF,TGTGCCAGTAGTGGAAGACAGGGGGGAACTGAAGCTTTCTTT
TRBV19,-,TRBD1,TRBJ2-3,CASSQGDTDTQYF,TGTGCCAGTAGCCAGGGGGACACAGATACGCAGTATTTT
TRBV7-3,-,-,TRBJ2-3,CASSLTKEDTQYF,TGTGCCAGCAGCTTAACGAAGGAGGATACGCAGTATTTT
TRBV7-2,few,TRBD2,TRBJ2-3,CASSLRRGADTQYF,TGTGCCAGCAGCTTACGGCGGGGGGCAGATACGCAGTATTTT